These 22 T cell receptor beta chains originate from one sample sequenced in a study of human T cells and chemical hapten exposure. TCRdb redid the calling of the RACE reads with MiXCR, one entry per CDR3 protein. The sample contains some 50,000 distinct CDR3 sequences, over 7.5% of which appear only once. The time point: patch test 1, 2 weeks after DPC sensitization. Treatment described: therapeutic diphenylcyclopropenone sensitization with weekly scalp DPC. This specimen was whole blood, taken in connection with sensitization to the hapten diphenylcyclopropenone (DPC). The receptors stem from a woman in her 40s with alopecia areata. Some clones in this sample may be carry-over from other donors' samples.

There are many counts of this clonotype. The chain couples TRBV7-2 to TRBJ2-3; 7 nucleotides match TRBD1. The germline V gene encodes CDR1 SGHTA and CDR2 FQGNSA. The CDR3 has 14 residues. The trim removed 1 base at V and 5 bases at J, leaving 3 bases unmatched. In DNA, the CDR3 is TGTGCCAGCAGCTTAGTAGGGGGCAGAGATACGCAGTATTTT. Amino acids: CASSLVGGRDTQYF.

This clonotype was detected many times. The J gene is TRBJ2-1, the V gene TRBV4-3; 12 nucleotides line up with TRBD1. This CDR3 spans 16 amino acids. The trim removed 4 bases at V and 8 bases at J, leaving 9 bases unmatched. Per the germline V gene, CDR1 is LGHNA and CDR2 is YSLEER. CDR3 sequence reads: CASSLPPGQGADEQFF. In DNA, the CDR3 is TGCGCCAGCAGCCTGCCGCCGGGACAGGGGGCGGATGAGCAGTTCTTC.

The table lists this clonotype with a count of one. V gene TRBV29-1 combines with J gene TRBJ1-2; TRBD1 aligns across 8 bases. The CDR3 loop spans 11 amino acids. The germline V gene encodes CDR1 SQVTM and CDR2 ANQGSEA. Trimming cost V 7 bases and J 6 bases; bases outside gene matches: 4. For the CDR3, the DNA is TGCAGCGCTGGACAGGGAAATGGCTACACCTTC. Residues: CSAGQGNGYTF. The variable domain in full, with the rest retrieved from reference TRBV29-1 and TRBJ1-2, is SAVISQKPSRDICQRGTSLTIQCQVDSQVTMMFWYRQQPGQSLTLIATANQGSEATYESGFVIDKFPISRPNLTFSTLTVSNMSPEDSSIYLCSAGQGNGYTFGSGTRLTVV.

The J gene is TRBJ1-1, the V gene TRBV4-1; 7 nucleotides align to TRBD1. V lost 3 bases and J lost 0; bases outside the gene matches: 4. Germline-derived CDR1 and CDR2 are MGHRA and YSYEKL. There are 15 residues in the CDR3. CDR3 residues: CASSQIQGLNTEAFF. CDR3 DNA: TGCGCCAGCAGCCAGATACAGGGGTTGAACACTGAAGCTTTCTTT.

The genes are TRBV28 and TRBJ1-2; unclear D gene. The V gene lost 6 bases and the J gene lost 4 bases, with 12 bases spanning the gap. In germline, CDR1 is MDHEN, CDR2 SYDVKM. The CDR3 has 13 residues. In DNA form, the CDR3 reads TGTGCCAGCAGCCCTACCGATATCTATGGCTACACCTTC. Amino acids: CASSPTDIYGYTF.

This clonotype was seen a handful of times. The genes are TRBV4-1 and TRBJ1-2, with a weak D call TRBD1 (6 bases). V was trimmed by 2 bases and J by 4 bases, leaving 14 bases between them. This CDR3 has 15 residues. Germline loops: CDR1 MGHRA, CDR2 YSYEKL. The CDR3 is CASSQTERTVYGYTF. CDR3 nucleotide sequence: TGCGCCAGCAGCCAAACGGAGCGGACAGTCTATGGCTACACCTTC.

This chain joins TRBV7-2 and TRBJ1-2; TRBD1 matches at 7 bases. The CDR3 is made up of 15 amino acids. With V trimmed by 6 bases and J by 4 bases, 11 bases remained unmatched. Germline assignment: CDR1 SGHTA and CDR2 FQGNSA. This CDR3 reads CASSRVPGQSYGYTF. The CDR3 region has the DNA TGTGCCAGCAGTCGTGTACCGGGACAGAGCTATGGCTACACCTTC.

The chain is built from TRBV6-6 and TRBJ1-1; D ambiguous. CDR3 length: 13 residues. Germline values: CDR1 MNHNY, CDR2 SVGAGI (reference sequence). V dropped 0 bases and J dropped 4 bases, with 6 bases sitting between them. CDR3 protein: CASSYSKTTEAFF. Written as DNA, the CDR3 is TGTGCCAGCAGTTACTCGAAAACCACTGAAGCTTTCTTT.

The gene calls are TRBV20-1 and TRBJ1-6; the D gene is possibly TRBD1 (5 bases). The CDR3 sequence is 15 residues long. The V end lost 3 bases, the J end lost 5 bases, and 14 bases lay between the germline ends. Germline-derived CDR1 and CDR2 are DFQATT and SNEGSKA (reference sequence). CDR3: CSASLTGRNNSPLHF. The CDR3 nucleotides are TGCAGTGCTAGTCTCACGGGACGTAATAATTCACCCCTCCACTTT.

The rearrangement uses TRBV6-1 and TRBJ2-1; D unresolved. The V end lost 2 bases, the J end lost 10 bases, and 18 bases lay between the germline ends. Per the germline V gene, CDR1 is MNHNS and CDR2 is SASEGT. The CDR3 sequence is 15 residues long. CDR3 DNA: TGTGCCAGCAGTGAATGGGGTCTAGATTTCGGGGAGCAGTTCTTC. Its protein product is CASSEWGLDFGEQFF.

The chain joins TRBV20-1 to TRBJ2-7; D might be TRBD1 (6 bases). The germline CDR1 and CDR2 sequences are DFQATT and SNEGSKA (reference sequence). The CDR3 consists of 11 residues. Trimming took off 0 bases at V and 8 bases at J, with 8 bases between the two ends. The DNA for the CDR3 is TGCAGTGCTAGAGACACAGGGAAGCAGTACTTC. It yields the protein CSARDTGKQYF.

Worth noting for this clonotype: Since a much larger clone is just one base distant, this may be a read error. The chain is built from TRBV7-9 and TRBJ2-3; D is perhaps TRBD1 (5 bases). Gene TRBJ1-5 matches the end of the DNA better, so the J call may be wrong. Germline assignment: CDR1 SEHNR and CDR2 FQNEAQ (reference sequence). The CDR3 sequence is 15 residues long. The CDR3 sequence: CASSLTSGGTDTQHF. CDR3 DNA sequence: TGTGCCAGCAGCTTGACTAGCGGGGGTACAGATACGCAGCATTTT.

As for this clonotype: Just one base apart from a much larger clone, this may be a read error. CDR3 sequence (DNA): TGTGCCAGCAGTGACACCAAGGCCTACGAGCAGTACTTC. Translated, it gives CASSDTKAYEQYF. The genes are TRBV6-2 or TRBV6-3 and TRBJ2-7, with no clear D. Trimming shortened V by 5 bases and J by 2 bases, and 10 bases separated the two germline ends. Germline CDR1 and CDR2: MNHEY and SVGEGT. There are 13 residues in the CDR3.

The chain links TRBV30 to TRBJ2-7, with 9 bases lining up with TRBD1. J lost 3 bases, V lost 3 bases, and 3 bases had no gene match. The CDR3 runs to 13 residues. Germline V gives CDR1 GTSNPN, CDR2 SVGIG (reference sequence). CDR3 nucleotides: TGTGCCTGGAGCGGGACAGGGAACTACGAGCAGTACTTC. This gives the protein CAWSGTGNYEQYF.

At least ten counts were recorded for this clonotype. In DNA form, the CDR3 reads TGCAGCGTTGAAAGTAGCGGGGGGGCCAATGAGCAGTTCTTC. It is translated as CSVESSGGANEQFF. The rearrangement uses TRBV29-1 and TRBJ2-1; 11 bases line up with TRBD2. Germline CDR1 and CDR2: SQVTM and ANQGSEA. The V segment lost 2 bases and the J segment 6 bases; nucleotides outside the gene matches: 3. The length of the CDR3 is 14 residues.

This clonotype was picked up many times. The rearrangement joins TRBV20-1 to TRBJ1-5; D ambiguous. The CDR3 covers 13 residues. From germline, CDR1 is DFQATT and CDR2 SNEGSKA (reference sequence). V dropped 0 bases and J dropped 7 bases, with 10 bases sitting between them. The CDR3 sequence is CSARDLVGQPQHF. CDR3 sequence (DNA): TGCAGTGCTAGAGATCTGGTGGGGCAGCCCCAGCATTTT.

The chain has TRBV5-6 and TRBJ2-3; possible D gene TRBD1, 5 bases. This CDR3 contains 16 residues. V was clipped by 3 bases and J by 7 bases, with 21 bases between them. Germline V gene sequence: CDR1 SGHDT, CDR2 YYEEEE. The CDR3 protein is CASSSLDSFISHTQYF. CDR3 coding DNA: TGTGCCAGCAGCTCCCTTGACAGTTTCATTTCGCATACGCAGTATTTT.

This clonotype was counted many times. The chain couples TRBV7-9 to TRBJ1-4, with 12 nucleotides matching TRBD1. V lost 10 bases to trimming and J lost 6 bases; unmatched junction nucleotides: 9. Germline CDR1 is SEHNR and CDR2 is FQNEAQ (reference sequence). The CDR3 extends over 15 amino acids. The CDR3 DNA is TGTGCCACCGGGACAGGGGGCCCCGTTGATGAAAAACTGTTTTTT. As protein: CATGTGGPVDEKLFF.

The chain carries TRBV28 and TRBJ1-6, with 8 bases lining up with TRBD1. The junction had 6 bases not matched to a gene; V was cut back by 6 bases and J by 8 bases. Per the germline V gene, CDR1 is MDHEN and CDR2 is SYDVKM. The CDR3 extends over 14 amino acids. CDR3 region: CASSSGTGHSPLHF. For the CDR3, the DNA is TGTGCCAGCAGCTCCGGGACAGGCCATTCACCCCTCCACTTT.

V usage is TRBV7-8 and J usage is TRBJ2-6, with D unclear. The CDR3 has 15 amino acids. The ends were cut back, 2 bases at V and 8 bases at J, with 13 bases in the middle. CDR1 and CDR2 (germline): SGHVS, FQNEAQ. CDR3 loop: CASSLSSLGTNVLTF. The DNA for the CDR3 is TGTGCCAGCAGCTTATCCTCTCTGGGGACCAACGTCCTGACTTTC.

This clonotype was observed a handful of times. The chain uses TRBV12-3 or TRBV12-4 and TRBJ2-5, with a possible D match to TRBD1 (6 bases). Trimming took off 6 bases at V and 5 bases at J, with 19 bases between the two ends. The CDR3 loop spans 15 amino acids. The CDR3 loop reads CASSGAYGGRETQYF. Here the CDR3 DNA reads TGTGCCAGCAGCGGGGCCTATGGGGGCCGCGAGACCCAGTACTTC.

A few counts support this clonotype. The CDR3 sequence: CASSFPPGNRGYTF. CDR3 nucleotides: TGTGCCAGCAGTTTCCCTCCGGGGAACCGGGGCTACACCTTC. The chain uses TRBV12-3 or TRBV12-4 and TRBJ1-2; no clear D gene. Deletions cut 3 bases from V and 8 bases from J, with 16 bases between. The length of the CDR3 is 14 residues.